One sample yielded the 9 T cell receptor beta chains listed below, sequenced in a study of human T cells and chemical hapten exposure. TCRdb reanalysed the RACE reads using MiXCR and keeps one entry per CDR3 protein. Counted here are 380,000 or so distinct CDR3 sequences, 4.8% occurring once; the ten biggest clones make up under 3%. Time point denoted: patch test 1, 2 weeks after DPC sensitization. Treatment: therapeutic diphenylcyclopropenone sensitization with weekly scalp DPC. This sample comprised whole blood, obtained in connection with sensitization to the hapten diphenylcyclopropenone (DPC). These receptors were collected from a woman in her forties or fifties with alopecia areata. Some clones in this sample may be carry-over from other donors' samples.

This clonotype came up many times. The chain has TRBV15 and TRBJ1-4; D gene ambiguous. Trimming took off 1 base at V and 1 base at J, with 10 bases between the two ends. The germline V gene encodes CDR1 LNHNV and CDR2 YYDKDF (reference sequence). This CDR3 region has 16 residues. In DNA, the CDR3 is TGTGCCACCAGCAGAGTGAGGACGGAAACTAATGAAAAACTGTTTTTT. Its translation: CATSRVRTETNEKLFF.

This clonotype was counted ten times or more. The V call is TRBV5-1, the J call TRBJ1-2; D uncertain. With 3 bases removed from V and 6 bases from J, the gap between germline ends came to 12 bases. Germline-derived CDR1 and CDR2 are SGHRS and YFSETQ. The CDR3 loop spans 13 amino acids. The CDR3 reads CASSSTLDHGYTF. CDR3 bases: TGCGCCAGCAGCTCGACCCTAGATCATGGCTACACCTTC. The whole variable domain, filled in from reference TRBV5-1 and TRBJ1-2, reads KAGVTQTPRYLIKTRGQQVTLSCSPISGHRSVSWYQQTPGQGLQFLFEYFSETQRNKGNFPGRFSGRQFSNSRSEMNVSTLELGDSALYLCASSSTLDHGYTFGSGTRLTVV.

This clonotype was detected ten times or more. The chain links TRBV20-1 to TRBJ2-7; 7 bases are shared with TRBD2. The CDR3 extends over 13 amino acids. The germline V gene encodes CDR1 DFQATT and CDR2 SNEGSKA (reference sequence). V gave up 5 bases and J gave up 5 bases; unmatched junction bases: 9. The CDR3 sequence is CSAPRTRGDEQYF. The CDR3 DNA is TGCAGTGCTCCCCGGACCCGGGGGGACGAGCAGTACTTC.

Only a few counts were recorded for this clonotype. This sequence joins TRBV25-1 and TRBJ1-6; D is uncertain. The CDR3 contains 13 residues. CDR1 MGHDK and CDR2 SYGVNS come from the germline V gene. The V end was cut by 2 bases, the J end by 5 bases, with 4 bases between. The CDR3 DNA reads TGTGCCAGCAGTGAAGGGGATAATTCACCCCTCCACTTT. Translated, it gives CASSEGDNSPLHF.

This clonotype was counted a few times. The chain joins TRBV7-9 to TRBJ2-7; D remains unclear. Germline CDR1 reads SEHNR; CDR2 reads FQNEAQ (reference sequence). This CDR3 contains 12 residues. V lost 4 bases and J 3 bases, leaving 7 bases between the germline ends. The CDR3 loop is CASSWNNYEQYF. CDR3 sequence (DNA): TGTGCCAGCAGCTGGAACAACTACGAGCAGTACTTC.

This clonotype appeared many times. The gene calls are TRBV7-2 and TRBJ2-7, with D unclear. Germline values: CDR1 SGHTA, CDR2 FQGNSA. This CDR3 is 17 amino acids long. The V and J ends lost 0 bases and 2 bases respectively, with 17 bases between them. CDR3 nucleotide sequence: TGTGCCAGCAGCTTAGCGTCGGATATTTACGGACCCTACGAGCAGTACTTC. Protein product: CASSLASDIYGPYEQYF.

The chain recombines TRBV6-5 with TRBJ1-3, with 8 bases identical to TRBD1. The CDR3 consists of 15 residues. Germline CDR1 and CDR2: MNHEY and SVGAGI. The J segment lost 0 bases and the V segment lost 5 bases, leaving 3 bases of the junction unmatched. The CDR3 DNA follows: TGTGCCAGCAGTGGGGACAGGAACTCTGGAAACACCATATATTTT. Translating gives CASSGDRNSGNTIYF.

This clonotype was seen only a few times. The V gene is TRBV5-4, the J gene TRBJ1-2, with D possibly TRBD1 on 5 matching bases. Germline V gene sequence: CDR1 SGHNT, CDR2 YYREEE (reference sequence). The CDR3 has 13 amino acids. V shed 4 bases and J shed 4 bases, with 11 bases lying between them. The CDR3 loop reads CASSQDGAYGYTF. CDR3 DNA sequence: TGTGCCAGCAGCCAGGACGGGGCCTATGGCTACACCTTC.

The chain combines TRBV21-1 with TRBJ1-1. TRBV21-1 is deemed a pseudogene. The CDR3 totals 15 residues. CDR3 amino acids: CASSKGAEAHTEAFF. CDR3 in DNA: TGTGCCAGCAGCAAAGGAGCGGAGGCCCACACTGAAGCTTTCTTT.